These 26 T cell receptor beta chains were all obtained from the same sample, sequenced in a study of blood T cell repertoires in COVID-19. The method was immunoSEQ multiplex PCR; TCRdb's version includes in-frame clones alone and lacks a portion of them. The sample yields about 180,000 clones, approximately 84% seen once. Sequencing was done on a sample of peripheral blood. The origin of the receptors is a human donor in a cohort sampled during active COVID-19.

This clone occurred once. The rearrangement uses TRBV18 and TRBJ1-4, with D perhaps TRBD1 (5 bases). This CDR3 has 16 amino acids. Germline V gene data show CDR1 as KGHSH and CDR2 as LQKENI. V gave up 5 bases and J gave up 6 bases, with 19 bases separating them. Here the CDR3 reads CASSLKPDSFYEKLFF. CDR3 coding DNA: TGTGCCAGCTCATTAAAACCCGACAGCTTTTATGAAAAACTGTTTTTT.

The CDR3 here is CASSHTSGGNNEQFF. The CDR3, as DNA: TGTGCCAGCAGCCACACTAGCGGGGGGAACAATGAGCAGTTCTTC. The chain employs TRBV7-6 and TRBJ2-1; 12 bases align to TRBD2. J was trimmed by 5 bases and V by 5 bases; bases with no gene match: 4. Looked up from germline, CDR1 is SGHVS and CDR2 is FNYEAQ. This CDR3 comprises 15 residues.

The chain couples TRBV19 to TRBJ2-7; a possible D gene is TRBD2 (7 bases). Germline CDR1 LNHDA, CDR2 SQIVND (reference sequence). Trimming removed 6 bases at V and 4 bases at J, with 19 bases between. This CDR3 contains 15 residues. The CDR3 DNA is TGTGCCAGTAGCCTCTTTGGGGGGGCATTATACGAGCAGTACTTC. It codes for CASSLFGGALYEQYF.

This rearrangement joins TRBV4-1 to TRBJ1-1; 8 bases line up with TRBD1. Germline V gene sequence: CDR1 MGHRA, CDR2 YSYEKL. The CDR3 totals 17 residues. The J segment lost 0 bases and the V segment lost 1 base, leaving 7 bases of the junction unmatched. CDR3 coding DNA: TGCGCCAGCAGCCAAGGTTTGGGGACAGGTTTGAACACTGAAGCTTTCTTT. This encodes CASSQGLGTGLNTEAFF.

This chain joins TRBV13 and TRBJ2-7; possible D gene TRBD1, 6 bases. The V end lost 5 bases, the J end lost 0 bases, and 14 bases lay between the germline ends. The CDR3 runs 15 residues. CDR1 is PRHDT and CDR2 is FYEKMQ in the germline V gene (reference sequence). This CDR3 is CASSNRQTGSYEQYF. The CDR3 DNA reads as TGTGCCAGCAGCAACCGACAGACAGGCTCCTACGAGCAGTACTTC.

This chain uses TRBV5-1 with TRBJ2-7, with TRBD1 matching 10 bases. V lost 4 bases and J lost 2; bases outside the gene matches: 3. Germline V gives CDR1 SGHRS, CDR2 YFSETQ. CDR3 size: 14 residues. The CDR3 sequence is CASSIGTGAYEQYF. Here the CDR3 DNA reads TGCGCCAGCAGCATAGGGACAGGGGCCTACGAGCAGTACTTC.

The J gene is TRBJ2-1, the V gene TRBV12-5, with 12 bases matching TRBD1. The V gene end was trimmed by 7 bases and the J gene end by 5 bases; junction bases not matched to a gene: 12. Germline lookup yields CDR1 LGHNT and CDR2 FRNRAP. The CDR3 has 17 residues. The CDR3 DNA reads TGTGCTAGTGCCTCGGGACAGGGGGCTACTTCCAACAATGAGCAGTTCTTC. Translating it yields CASASGQGATSNNEQFF.

V is TRBV6-5 and J is TRBJ1-1, with no clear D. Deletions cut 0 bases from V and 3 bases from J, with 8 bases between. Germline CDR1 MNHEY, CDR2 SVGAGI. The length of the CDR3 is 14 residues. CDR3 amino acids: CASSYSSGYTEAFF. The CDR3 DNA sequence: TGTGCCAGCAGTTACTCATCGGGTTACACTGAAGCTTTCTTT.

This chain connects TRBV5-4 to TRBJ1-5; D remains unclear. The CDR3 loop spans 15 amino acids. Trimming removed 0 bases at V and 0 bases at J, with 7 bases between. CDR1 and CDR2 from the germline V gene are SGHNT and YYREEE (reference sequence). The CDR3 nucleotides read TGTGCCAGCAGCTTGGCGGGTTATAGCAATCAGCCCCAGCATTTT. Amino acids: CASSLAGYSNQPQHF.

V usage is TRBV5-8 and J usage is TRBJ2-7, with D tentatively TRBD1 (6 bases). The CDR3 runs to 13 residues. Germline-derived CDR1 and CDR2 are SGHTS and YDEGEE. Trimming stripped 4 bases from V and 6 bases from J, with 14 bases between. The CDR3 reads CASSGYRVSEQYF. For the CDR3, the DNA is TGTGCCAGCAGCGGCTACAGGGTGAGCGAGCAGTACTTC.

V usage is TRBV5-4 and J usage is TRBJ2-3; 11 nucleotides match TRBD1. Germline V gene lookup returns CDR1 SGHNT and CDR2 YYREEE (reference sequence). Germline trimming cut 0 bases from V and 3 bases from J; bases unmatched to any gene: 6. The CDR3 length is 17 residues. The CDR3 region has the DNA TGTGCCAGCAGCTTGGCCGGGGGGACAGGGGGGACAGATACGCAGTATTTT. Its translation is CASSLAGGTGGTDTQYF.

This clone was detected a few times. The CDR3 sequence is CASGLVGSDSSYEQYF. The CDR3 DNA sequence: TGTGCTAGTGGTTTGGTAGGTTCGGACAGCTCCTACGAGCAGTACTTC. The chain employs TRBV12-5 and TRBJ2-7; D may be TRBD1 (6 bases). The CDR3 is 16 amino acids. Per the germline V gene, CDR1 is LGHNT and CDR2 is FRNRAP. The V end lost 0 bases, the J end lost 0 bases, and 12 bases lay between the germline ends.

This chain links TRBV18 with TRBJ1-3, with D unresolved. Trimming cost V 3 bases and J 2 bases, with 8 bases left between them. The germline CDR1 and CDR2 sequences are KGHSH and LQKENI. This CDR3 contains 14 residues. The CDR3: CASSPRAPGNTIYF. The CDR3 nucleotides are TGTGCCAGCTCACCGAGGGCTCCTGGAAACACCATATATTTT. The full variable domain, in which reference TRBV18 and TRBJ1-3 provide the parts outside the CDR3, is NAGVMQNPRHLVRRRGQEARLRCSPMKGHSHVYWYRQLPEEGLKFMVYLQKENIIDESGMPKERFSAEFPKEGPSILRIQQVVRGDSAAYFCASSPRAPGNTIYFGEGSWLTVV.

The gene calls are TRBV5-1 and TRBJ1-1; D perhaps matches TRBD1 (6 bases). The CDR3 runs to 14 residues. Germline lookup yields CDR1 SGHRS and CDR2 YFSETQ. Deletions cut 3 bases from V and 1 base from J, with 10 bases between. The DNA for the CDR3 is TGCGCCAGCAGCTGGGGACACTCGAACACTGAAGCTTTCTTT. Protein product: CASSWGHSNTEAFF.

This clone appeared once. The chain combines TRBV6-5 with TRBJ2-3; 8 nucleotides align to TRBD1. Trimming cost V 7 bases and J 4 bases; bases outside gene matches: 10. This CDR3 has 15 amino acids. The germline CDR1 and CDR2 sequences are MNHEY and SVGAGI. CDR3: CASNSGGYAADTQYF. The CDR3, as DNA: TGTGCCAGCAATTCAGGGGGCTACGCGGCAGATACGCAGTATTTT.

This rearrangement joins TRBV12-3 or TRBV12-4 to TRBJ2-7; 8 nucleotides align to TRBD2. This CDR3 has 13 residues. The ends lost 6 bases at V and 4 bases at J; junction bases unmatched: 5. In nucleotides, the CDR3 is TGTGCCAGCAGAACTGCGGGGGGTTACGAGCAGTACTTC. Amino acids: CASRTAGGYEQYF.

A single count supports this clone. The DNA of the CDR3 is TGTGCCAGCAGGCGGGACAGTTGGGACGAGCAGTACTTC. This codes for CASRRDSWDEQYF. This chain links TRBV27 with TRBJ2-7; D perhaps matches TRBD1 (7 bases). The CDR3 covers 13 residues. In germline, CDR1 is MNHEY, CDR2 SMNVEV (reference sequence). Trimming took off 6 bases at V and 5 bases at J, with 14 bases between the two ends.

This sequence joins TRBV10-3 and TRBJ2-1, with D possibly TRBD1 on 6 matching bases. Germline V gene sequence: CDR1 ENHRY, CDR2 SYGVKD. Between the trimmed V and J ends, which lost 6 bases and 8 bases, there was a span of 8 bases. CDR3 length equals 11 residues. The CDR3 here is CAIRTGDEQFF. DNA for the CDR3: TGTGCCATCAGGACAGGTGATGAGCAGTTCTTC.

The chain couples TRBV9 to TRBJ2-1, with a possible D match to TRBD2 (6 bases). V lost 3 bases and J lost 0, with 10 bases in between. This CDR3 region has 15 residues. Germline loops: CDR1 SGDLS, CDR2 YYNGEE. CDR3 coding DNA: TGTGCCAGCAGCGAGGAGGGGCCCTCCTACAATGAGCAGTTCTTC. Its translation: CASSEEGPSYNEQFF.

The chain joins TRBV6-2 or TRBV6-3 to TRBJ1-5; 10 bases are shared with TRBD1. The CDR3 covers 17 residues. CDR1 MNHEY and CDR2 SVGEGT come from the germline V gene. V gave up 2 bases and J gave up 4 bases; unmatched junction bases: 8. DNA of the CDR3: TGTGCCAGCAGTTACAAAGGGACAGGGGTACGGAATCAGCCCCAGCATTTT. Protein sequence: CASSYKGTGVRNQPQHF.

The CDR3 DNA follows: TGCAGCGCCAACGTGCGACGGGACAGCCAAGAGACCCAGTACTTC. Its protein is CSANVRRDSQETQYF. The chain combines TRBV29-1 with TRBJ2-5; 7 bases align to TRBD1. Per germline, CDR1 SQVTM and CDR2 ANQGSEA. Losses at the gene ends were 7 bases for V and 1 base for J; bases not matched to a gene: 12. CDR3 length equals 15 residues.

This sequence joins TRBV10-3 and TRBJ1-5, with D perhaps matching TRBD1 (5 bases). The CDR3 is 17 residues long. Trimming cost V 3 bases and J 2 bases, with 17 bases left between them. CDR1 is ENHRY and CDR2 is SYGVKD in the germline V gene. The CDR3 DNA is TGTGCCATCAGTGACCCCCAGGGTGGGGGGGGCAATCAGCCCCAGCATTTT. Its protein is CAISDPQGGGGNQPQHF.

CDR3 coding DNA: TGCAGCGCTGGGGGACAGGGAGTAGGAGAGACCCAGTACTTC. Translating it yields CSAGGQGVGETQYF. V gene TRBV29-1 combines with J gene TRBJ2-5, with 9 bases aligning to TRBD1. Germline loops: CDR1 SQVTM, CDR2 ANQGSEA. CDR3 length: 14 residues. V gave up 7 bases and J gave up 4 bases; unmatched junction bases: 10. Full variable domain (rest looked up from reference TRBV29-1 and TRBJ2-5): SAVISQKPSRDICQRGTSLTIQCQVDSQVTMMFWYRQQPGQSLTLIATANQGSEATYESGFVIDKFPISRPNLTFSTLTVSNMSPEDSSIYLCSAGGQGVGETQYFGPGTRLLVL.

This clone was picked up one time. This sequence joins TRBV19 and TRBJ1-2, with TRBD1 identical over 10 bases. Looked up from germline, CDR1 is LNHDA and CDR2 is SQIVND (reference sequence). CDR3 length: 13 residues. Trimming at V came to 7 bases and at J to 8 bases, leaving 7 bases not matched to a gene. Here the CDR3 reads CASKETGGQGYTF. CDR3 in DNA: TGTGCCAGTAAGGAGACAGGGGGCCAGGGCTACACCTTC.

The rearrangement joins TRBV13 to TRBJ1-2, with TRBD1 matching over 8 bases. After removal of 5 bases from V and 7 bases from J, the junction contained 6 bases not matched to a gene. Germline V gene lookup returns CDR1 PRHDT and CDR2 FYEKMQ (reference sequence). This CDR3 is built from 13 residues. The CDR3 coding sequence is TGTGCCAGCAGCCTACAGACAGGGGCTGGCTACACCTTC. This gives the protein CASSLQTGAGYTF.

This sequence joins TRBV7-8 and TRBJ2-3; D is perhaps TRBD2 (6 bases). This CDR3 has 14 residues. Germline V gives CDR1 SGHVS, CDR2 FQNEAQ. Trimming pared 4 bases from V and 4 bases from J, leaving 12 bases between. The CDR3 region has the DNA TGTGCCAGCAGCTCCACCACGGGGGCAGATACGCAGTATTTT. It yields the protein CASSSTTGADTQYF.